The clone carrying this T cell receptor (beta chain) has just a few counts. Assay: immunoSEQ multiplex PCR; the TCRdb copy retains only in-frame clones and omits some. Of roughly 38,000 clones listed, roughly four fifths are singletons. This entry is derived from a study of OX40 agonist ivuxolimab in advanced cancers. Study details: Those enrolled were roughly 80% male, with a mean age of 60 years and ages from about 20 to 79.

CDR1 and CDR2 (germline): ENHRY, SYGVKD. The CDR3 spans 14 residues. Trimming stripped 7 bases from V and 2 bases from J, with 15 bases between. Researchers took blood at baseline, on cycle 4 day 1, and on cycle 7 day 1. This rearrangement joins TRBV10-3 to TRBJ2-7; D is uncertain. The material was CD4+ or CD8+ T cells sorted from blood, obtained in a trial of the OX40 agonist ivuxolimab. The sequence derives from an adult with an advanced solid tumor such as melanoma, head and neck, liver or kidney cancer. As DNA, the CDR3 is TGTGCCATCAACGCTGGGCCGGGCCCCTACGAGCAGTACTTC. Its translation: CAINAGPGPYEQYF.